Below, 7 T cell receptor beta chains from the same sample are listed, as sequenced in a study of beta chain features in type 1 diabetes. Findings and caveats of the study: Moderately but significantly shorter TCRB CDR3s were found in Type 1 diabetes patients in all four CD4+ subsets.

Expressed TCRB transcripts were sequenced, since all the RNA that had been isolated was reverse transcribed. The assay was immunoSEQ multiplex PCR, and TCRdb's table has in-frame clones only and misses some. There are a few hundred thousand clones in the sample; approximately 15% occur only once, and approximately 0.018% lies in the top ten. No antigen has been assigned to these receptors. The sample consisted of naive CD4+ T cells from blood. These receptors were obtained from a man aged 25-45 years with type 1 diabetes.

The chain has TRBV2 and TRBJ2-5; D might be TRBD2 (5 bases). V was trimmed by 3 bases and J by 4 bases, leaving 9 bases between them. The CDR3 loop spans 13 amino acids. Germline V CDR1 and CDR2: SNHLY, FYNNEI. Here the CDR3 DNA reads TGTGCCAGCAGTGATTTACGGGGAGAGACCCAGTACTTC. Its protein is CASSDLRGETQYF.

CDR3 nucleotides: TGTGCCAGTAGTACGAGGGCTTTGAGCAATGAGCAGTTCTTC. It encodes CASSTRALSNEQFF. V usage is TRBV19 and J usage is TRBJ2-1, with a weak D call TRBD2 (5 bases). Trimming shortened V by 4 bases and J by 6 bases, and 13 bases separated the two germline ends. The CDR3 totals 14 residues. Germline CDR1 and CDR2: LNHDA and SQIVND (reference sequence).

This clone was seen only a few times. This sequence joins TRBV30 and TRBJ2-1; 12 bases are shared with TRBD2. The germline V gene has CDR1 GTSNPN and CDR2 SVGIG (reference sequence). The J segment lost 8 bases and the V segment lost 0 bases, leaving 5 bases of the junction unmatched. The CDR3 extends over 15 amino acids. CDR3 sequence (DNA): TGTGCCTGGAGTGTCGGGCTAGCGGGAGGGGATGAGCAGTTCTTC. It translates to CAWSVGLAGGDEQFF.

The table lists this clone with a few counts. The V and J genes are TRBV18 and TRBJ1-1; 9 bases agree with TRBD1. There are 15 residues in the CDR3. The V and J ends lost 3 bases and 3 bases, in that order; junction bases with no gene match: 5. Germline loops: CDR1 KGHSH, CDR2 LQKENI. This CDR3 reads CASSPRQGGDTEAFF. CDR3 coding DNA: TGTGCCAGCTCACCCCGACAGGGGGGCGACACTGAAGCTTTCTTT. Looking up the rest from reference TRBV18 and TRBJ1-1 gives the full variable domain: NAGVMQNPRHLVRRRGQEARLRCSPMKGHSHVYWYRQLPEEGLKFMVYLQKENIIDESGMPKERFSAEFPKEGPSILRIQQVVRGDSAAYFCASSPRQGGDTEAFFGQGTRLTVV.

This clone was detected only a few times. The chain employs TRBV18 and TRBJ2-1; 7 bases agree with TRBD2. Trimming cost V 6 bases and J 6 bases; bases outside gene matches: 17. Germline-derived CDR1 and CDR2 are KGHSH and LQKENI. There are 17 residues in the CDR3. This CDR3 is CASSPSETSLLGNEQFF. The CDR3 nucleotides are TGTGCCAGCTCCCCATCCGAGACTAGCCTTTTGGGCAATGAGCAGTTCTTC. Drawing the rest from reference TRBV18 and TRBJ2-1, the complete variable domain is NAGVMQNPRHLVRRRGQEARLRCSPMKGHSHVYWYRQLPEEGLKFMVYLQKENIIDESGMPKERFSAEFPKEGPSILRIQQVVRGDSAAYFCASSPSETSLLGNEQFFGPGTRLTVL.

The V and J genes are TRBV6-5 and TRBJ2-3; TRBD1 agrees at 8 bases. Trimming removed 5 bases from V and 6 bases from J; junction bases left unmatched: 10. This CDR3 spans 15 amino acids. Germline V CDR1 and CDR2: MNHEY, SVGAGI. CDR3 nucleotides: TGTGCCAGCAGTGGATCTGGGCAGGGGGCGGATACGCAGTATTTT. It specifies CASSGSGQGADTQYF.

The chain carries TRBV9 and TRBJ2-3; a possible D gene is TRBD1 (6 bases). CDR1 SGDLS and CDR2 YYNGEE come from the germline V gene. The CDR3 runs to 14 residues. V shed 0 bases and J shed 4 bases, with 9 bases lying between them. CDR3 nucleotide sequence: TGTGCCAGCAGCGTAGGGGGGCGAGCAGATACGCAGTATTTT. This gives the protein CASSVGGRADTQYF.